The 13 T cell receptor beta chains below come from one sample, sequenced in a study of monozygotic twins with cystic fibrosis. Profiled with immunoSEQ multiplex PCR; TCRdb holds only in-frame clones, not every one. The sample holds 32,000 or so clones; about 92% are singletons and the top ten take approximately 0.9%. Material for sequencing was blood. The receptors shown here come from a girl aged 2-9 years with cystic fibrosis.

CDR3 nucleotide sequence: TGCGCCAGCAGCCTGAGAACGCCGGTCGGGGATACGCAGTATTTT. Amino acids: CASSLRTPVGDTQYF. The chain links TRBV5-1 to TRBJ2-3; no reliable D call. In germline, CDR1 is SGHRS, CDR2 YFSETQ. The CDR3 extends over 15 amino acids. Trimming shortened V by 4 bases and J by 6 bases, and 18 bases separated the two germline ends.

The CDR3, as DNA: TGTGCCAGCAGTTTAGGCGGGAGTGCGGGCAAAAACATTCAGTACTTC. Protein product: CASSLGGSAGKNIQYF. The chain links TRBV28 to TRBJ2-4, with 7 bases fitting TRBD2. CDR1 is MDHEN and CDR2 is SYDVKM in the germline V gene. J lost 3 bases, V lost 2 bases, and 7 bases had no gene match. The CDR3 loop spans 16 amino acids.

This sequence joins TRBV19 and TRBJ2-3, with D unclear. The CDR3 has 14 residues. With 0 bases removed from V and 6 bases from J, the gap between germline ends came to 10 bases. Germline values: CDR1 LNHDA, CDR2 SQIVND (reference sequence). The DNA for the CDR3 is TGTGCCAGTAGTATAGATAGGGTGGCTGATACGCAGTATTTT. Amino acid sequence: CASSIDRVADTQYF.

The chain combines TRBV27 with TRBJ2-7; 8 bases map to TRBD2. Germline V gene sequence: CDR1 MNHEY, CDR2 SMNVEV (reference sequence). Trimming cost V 0 bases and J 3 bases; bases outside gene matches: 7. The CDR3 is made up of 16 amino acids. CDR3 protein: CASSLSGLAGSYEQYF. The CDR3 DNA reads TGTGCCAGCAGTTTATCGGGGCTAGCGGGCAGCTACGAGCAGTACTTC.

The genes are TRBV5-1 and TRBJ2-7, with D possibly TRBD1 on 5 matching bases. V dropped 4 bases and J dropped 0 bases, with 11 bases sitting between them. The CDR3 spans 14 residues. Germline V gene data show CDR1 as SGHRS and CDR2 as YFSETQ. CDR3 sequence (DNA): TGCGCCAGCAGCCCTTTGACAGACTCCTACGAGCAGTACTTC. It codes for CASSPLTDSYEQYF.

The rearrangement uses TRBV11-3 and TRBJ2-2, with unresolved D. Germline CDR1 and CDR2: SGHNT and YENEEA. Trimming removed 8 bases at V and 2 bases at J, with 12 bases between. The CDR3 has 14 amino acids. The chain's CDR3 is CASAFEANTGELFF. In DNA, the CDR3 is TGTGCCAGCGCCTTTGAGGCAAACACCGGGGAGCTGTTTTTT.

The genes are TRBV23-1 and TRBJ1-1; possible D gene TRBD1, 6 bases. TRBV23-1 is identified as an open reading frame with a role that is uncertain. V was cut by 8 bases and J by 5 bases, with 15 bases left in between. The CDR3 has 13 residues. The CDR3 nucleotides read TGCGCCAGCCTCCGGGGGGGGCGGACTGAAGCTTTCTTT. Protein product: CASLRGGRTEAFF.

This rearrangement joins TRBV4-2 to TRBJ1-1, with D hard to call. There are 15 residues in the CDR3. Between the trimmed V and J ends, which lost 1 base and 4 bases, there was a span of 13 bases. CDR1 is LGHNA and CDR2 is YNFKEQ in the germline V gene. The CDR3 DNA reads as TGTGCCAGCAGCCAAGTTAGCGGGCGGGGCACTGAAGCTTTCTTT. It encodes CASSQVSGRGTEAFF.

This sequence joins TRBV5-5 and TRBJ1-1; D gene unclear. The germline V gene encodes CDR1 SGHKS and CDR2 YYEKEE (reference sequence). V lost 0 bases and J lost 1, with 10 bases in between. CDR3 size: 15 residues. The CDR3, as DNA: TGTGCCAGCAGCTTGGCCGCGACAAAGAACACTGAAGCTTTCTTT. It encodes CASSLAATKNTEAFF.

This clone has only one observation. The chain joins TRBV10-3 to TRBJ2-6, with D maybe TRBD1 (6 bases). The CDR3 runs 14 residues. Germline loops: CDR1 ENHRY, CDR2 SYGVKD. V shed 10 bases and J shed 0 bases, with 10 bases lying between them. The CDR3 loop is CATMDSSGANVLTF. The CDR3 DNA sequence: TGTGCCACCATGGACAGCTCTGGGGCCAACGTCCTGACTTTC.

The rearrangement joins TRBV9 to TRBJ2-1; TRBD2 matches 8 bases. This CDR3 is built from 17 residues. The germline V gene encodes CDR1 SGDLS and CDR2 YYNGEE. Trimming removed 4 bases from V and 7 bases from J; junction bases left unmatched: 16. This CDR3 reads CASSPRPVSGGSNEQFF. CDR3 DNA sequence: TGTGCCAGCAGCCCCCGCCCTGTGTCGGGAGGGTCGAATGAGCAGTTCTTC.

The chain is built from TRBV7-8 and TRBJ2-7, with TRBD1 as a possible D gene (6 bases). The CDR3 extends over 14 amino acids. The germline gives CDR1 SGHVS, CDR2 FQNEAQ. V shed 2 bases and J shed 3 bases, with 11 bases lying between them. Here the CDR3 reads CASSLLQGSYEQYF. In nucleotides, the CDR3 is TGTGCCAGCAGCTTACTCCAGGGGAGCTACGAGCAGTACTTC.

The sample holds one count of this clone. The chain employs TRBV6-4 and TRBJ2-5; D is ambiguous. Deletions cut 6 bases from V and 4 bases from J, with 18 bases between. The CDR3 totals 15 residues. Germline assignment: CDR1 MRHNA and CDR2 SNTAGT. The CDR3 DNA follows: TGTGCCAGCAGCCGCACGGGCAGCATAGGAGAGACCCAGTACTTC. Its protein is CASSRTGSIGETQYF.